This TCR beta chain was documented in a study of control samples from healthy donors and cancer patients. Clones were sequenced by immunoSEQ multiplex PCR, and TCRdb holds only the in-frame ones, with some missing. Among 100,000 or so clones listed, around 80% were seen once. Germline loops: CDR1 LGHNT, CDR2 FRNRAP. The CDR3 is made up of 14 amino acids. V was cut by 5 bases and J by 4 bases, with 15 bases left in between. Sequencing used blood. This receptor was identified in a woman in her sixties or seventies in good health. The V and J genes are TRBV12-5 and TRBJ2-7; a weak D match, TRBD2 (7 bases). The CDR3 spells CASGRGGTEYEQYF. DNA of the CDR3: TGTGCTAGTGGTAGGGGGGGGACTGAGTACGAGCAGTACTTC.